The 17 T cell receptor beta chains presented below share a single source sample, sequenced in a study of cytomegalovirus exposure and HLA in healthy donors. The PCR employed 60 Vbeta primers together with 13 Jbeta primers. Produced via immunoSEQ multiplex PCR; TCRdb's table is partial and in-frame only. The sample has about 300,000 clones, just over 85% seen once. The specimen was PBMCs. The receptor source for this set is a man aged 40-55 years in good health and CMV-seropositive.

This chain uses TRBV7-8 with TRBJ2-3, with 7 bases that match TRBD2. Losses at the gene ends were 3 bases for V and 4 bases for J; bases not matched to a gene: 7. The CDR3 length is 15 residues. Germline V gene lookup returns CDR1 SGHVS and CDR2 FQNEAQ. For the CDR3, the DNA is TGTGCCAGCAGCTTTAGGGCGGGAGTTCCAGATACGCAGTATTTT. Its protein is CASSFRAGVPDTQYF.

A remark on this clone: This same CDR3 is encoded by further DNA sequences in the sample. V usage is TRBV4-3 and J usage is TRBJ2-5; D perhaps matches TRBD2 (5 bases). The CDR3 runs to 16 residues. The V gene lost 2 bases and the J gene lost 5 bases, with 18 bases spanning the gap. In germline, CDR1 is LGHNA, CDR2 YSLEER. In DNA, the CDR3 is TGCGCCAGCAGCCAAACGTACACGGGGAATATCGAGACCCAGTACTTC. Protein product: CASSQTYTGNIETQYF.

This chain uses TRBV19 with TRBJ2-7, with D possibly TRBD2 on 5 matching bases. V was trimmed by 8 bases and J by 2 bases, leaving 13 bases between them. This CDR3 spans 13 amino acids. Germline CDR1 is LNHDA and CDR2 is SQIVND (reference sequence). CDR3 DNA sequence: TGTGCCAGTGCAGCGGCCTCCCCCTACGAGCAGTACTTC. Its translation: CASAAASPYEQYF.

In this sample, this clone turned up once. At the DNA level, this CDR3 is encoded by other sequences in the same sample as well. The chain combines TRBV7-8 with TRBJ2-3; D not certain. Trimming cost V 1 base and J 0 bases, with 5 bases left between them. The CDR3 covers 14 residues. Germline assignment: CDR1 SGHVS and CDR2 FQNEAQ. The CDR3 protein is CASSLEQSTDTQYF. CDR3 DNA: TGTGCCAGCAGCTTAGAACAAAGCACAGATACGCAGTATTTT.

V is TRBV5-1 and J is TRBJ1-5, with TRBD1 matching over 9 bases. This CDR3 has 15 amino acids. J was trimmed by 3 bases and V by 5 bases; bases with no gene match: 6. Germline CDR1 SGHRS, CDR2 YFSETQ. CDR3 region: CASRAGTGNNQPQHF. The CDR3 DNA sequence: TGCGCCAGCAGAGCAGGGACAGGGAACAATCAGCCCCAGCATTTT.

The rearrangement links TRBV6-1 to TRBJ2-1, with D perhaps matching TRBD1 (6 bases). Germline CDR1 is MNHNS and CDR2 is SASEGT. This CDR3 is 18 amino acids long. V lost 3 bases and J lost 0, with 18 bases in between. The CDR3 loop reads CASSDYRQGYSSYNEQFF. In nucleotides, the CDR3 is TGTGCCAGCAGTGACTACCGTCAGGGGTACAGCTCCTACAATGAGCAGTTCTTC.

V and J are TRBV10-2 and TRBJ2-3, with TRBD2 identical over 8 bases. V was pared by 0 bases and J by 3 bases, with 5 bases of the junction left unmatched. This CDR3 has 16 residues. The germline CDR1 and CDR2 sequences are WSHSY and SAAADI. The CDR3 here is CASSESSTSGTDTQYF. CDR3 sequence (DNA): TGCGCCAGCAGTGAGTCGAGCACTAGCGGTACAGATACGCAGTATTTT.

V and J are TRBV18 and TRBJ2-7, with D tentatively TRBD1 (6 bases). The CDR3 contains 14 residues. V shed 6 bases and J shed 2 bases, with 14 bases lying between them. Germline V lookup: CDR1 KGHSH, CDR2 LQKENI. CDR3 in amino acids: CASSRTDLPYEQYF. In DNA form, the CDR3 reads TGTGCCAGCTCGCGGACAGATTTACCCTACGAGCAGTACTTC.

The rearrangement uses TRBV10-2 and TRBJ2-4; D might be TRBD2 (6 bases). Germline loops: CDR1 WSHSY, CDR2 SAAADI. The CDR3 runs to 17 residues. The germline V and J ends were trimmed by 0 bases and 0 bases, with 12 bases remaining between them. CDR3 in amino acids: CASSESGGALAKNIQYF. CDR3 nucleotide sequence: TGCGCCAGCAGTGAGTCAGGAGGGGCTCTAGCCAAAAACATTCAGTACTTC.

This chain uses TRBV11-3 with TRBJ2-1, with 8 positions matching TRBD2. This CDR3 comprises 15 residues. The germline V gene encodes CDR1 SGHNT and CDR2 YENEEA. With 6 bases clipped from V and 5 bases from J, the junction kept 9 bases outside the gene matches. The chain's CDR3 is CASSISGKEDNEQFF. CDR3 sequence (DNA): TGTGCCAGCAGTATTAGCGGGAAGGAGGACAATGAGCAGTTCTTC.

The chain links TRBV4-1 to TRBJ1-1, with 8 bases matching TRBD1. Trimming cost V 3 bases and J 2 bases; bases outside gene matches: 2. This CDR3 spans 14 amino acids. CDR1 MGHRA and CDR2 YSYEKL come from the germline V gene. The CDR3 spells CASSHPGGNTEAFF. The CDR3 DNA follows: TGCGCCAGCAGCCACCCAGGGGGCAACACTGAAGCTTTCTTT.

The rearrangement links TRBV11-3 to TRBJ2-1; D may be TRBD1 (5 bases). CDR1 is SGHNT and CDR2 is YENEEA in the germline V gene. This CDR3 is built from 17 residues. The V end lost 5 bases, the J end lost 2 bases, and 19 bases lay between the germline ends. The CDR3 region has the DNA TGTGCCAGCAGCACCCGGCAGGGCGCTGTGCCCTACAATGAGCAGTTCTTC. Its protein product is CASSTRQGAVPYNEQFF.

A single count supports this clone. J is TRBJ2-7 and V is TRBV4-1; D may be TRBD1 (7 bases). CDR1 MGHRA and CDR2 YSYEKL come from the germline V gene. The V and J ends lost 5 bases and 0 bases respectively, with 17 bases between them. This CDR3 is 16 amino acids long. In nucleotides, the CDR3 is TGCGCCAGCAGCGGACGGACAGGAGGGGTCTCCTACGAGCAGTACTTC. This sequence encodes CASSGRTGGVSYEQYF.

This chain connects TRBV7-9 to TRBJ2-2, with 12 bases lining up with TRBD2. V shed 5 bases, J shed 2 bases, and the junction held 9 bases outside the gene matches. The CDR3 has 18 residues. Germline CDR1 is SEHNR and CDR2 is FQNEAQ (reference sequence). CDR3 in amino acids: CASSVPGLAGTNTGELFF. The CDR3 DNA sequence: TGTGCCAGCAGCGTACCGGGACTAGCGGGTACCAACACCGGGGAGCTGTTTTTT.

The chain carries TRBV20-1 and TRBJ2-7, with TRBD2 as a possible D gene (5 bases). From germline, CDR1 is DFQATT and CDR2 SNEGSKA (reference sequence). The length of the CDR3 is 11 residues. Trimming left V 2 bases short and J 8 bases short, with 10 bases between. The CDR3 DNA is TGCAGTGCTAGACTGGACGGGAAGCAGTACTTC. Translation: CSARLDGKQYF.

This rearrangement joins TRBV10-3 to TRBJ2-1, with D tentatively TRBD1 (6 bases). CDR3 size: 13 residues. Trimming removed 11 bases from V and 0 bases from J, with 11 bases in between. CDR1 is ENHRY and CDR2 is SYGVKD in the germline V gene. The CDR3 reads CALGRGSYNEQFF. DNA for the CDR3: TGTGCCCTAGGCAGGGGCTCCTACAATGAGCAGTTCTTC.

The rearrangement links TRBV5-1 to TRBJ2-4; a possible D gene is TRBD2 (6 bases). The germline CDR1 and CDR2 sequences are SGHRS and YFSETQ. The ends were cut back, 0 bases at V and 8 bases at J, with 12 bases in the middle. The CDR3 runs 14 residues. The CDR3 DNA follows: TGCGCCAGCAGCTTGGTAGGGACTCCGGACATTCAGTACTTC. It translates to CASSLVGTPDIQYF.